The clone carrying this T cell receptor beta chain occurred a few times. Antigen specificity is unknown. The data derive from a study of T cells in Graves' hyperthyroidism and ophthalmopathy. Study findings and constraints: In the blood, most expanded thyroid clonotypes above 0.001 appeared as well. Ophthalmopathy and stable hyperthyroidism were separated by a 13 V-J model.

Germline assignment: CDR1 MDHEN and CDR2 SYDVKM. The CDR3 consists of 14 residues. The V gene lost 5 bases and the J gene lost 1 base, with 9 bases spanning the gap. Patients aged 18 to 65 had newly diagnosed hyperthyroidism that had lasted under 2 months. PBMCs were sourced from roughly 10 ml fresh peripheral blood. The CDR3 regions of TCR beta were amplified from RNA transcripts. HTBI primers were used for first-round RT-PCR of the TCR CDR3. TCRdb reanalysed the multiplex PCR reads using MiXCR and keeps one entry per CDR3 protein. The sample yields hundreds of thousands of distinct CDR3 sequences, approximately 25% seen once.

Specimen: blood. The chain uses TRBV28 and TRBJ1-5; D might be TRBD1 (6 bases). This TCR was recovered from a man between 45 and 60 years old with Graves' hyperthyroidism. This chain's CDR3 is CASSNRASNQPQHF. The CDR3, as DNA: TGTGCCAGCAGTAACAGGGCGAGCAATCAGCCCCAGCATTTT.